This paragraph reports one T cell receptor beta chain. This entry is derived from a study of PD-1 blockade in classical Hodgkin lymphoma. Time point indicated: newly diagnosed, previously untreated cHL patient sample. CD4+ T cells were purified from thawed PBMCs by negative selection. The germline V gene has CDR1 SGHRS and CDR2 YFSETQ. V lost 2 bases and J 1 base, leaving 9 bases between the germline ends. The CDR3 runs to 14 residues. The repertoire was sequenced with immunoSEQ multiplex PCR; TCRdb's copy has only in-frame clones and lacks some. The repertoire consists of some 35,000 clones, with approximately 90% occurring once and the leading ten covering about 0.22%.

The clonotype comes from a human donor with classical Hodgkin lymphoma. Material for sequencing was CD4+ T cells from blood. The rearrangement uses TRBV5-1 and TRBJ1-1; unclear D gene. CDR3 residues: CASSLTLRNTEAFF. The CDR3 nucleotides read TGCGCCAGCAGCTTAACCCTAAGGAACACTGAAGCTTTCTTT. The variable domain in full, completed from reference TRBV5-1 and TRBJ1-1, reads KAGVTQTPRYLIKTRGQQVTLSCSPISGHRSVSWYQQTPGQGLQFLFEYFSETQRNKGNFPGRFSGRQFSNSRSEMNVSTLELGDSALYLCASSLTLRNTEAFFGQGTRLTVV.